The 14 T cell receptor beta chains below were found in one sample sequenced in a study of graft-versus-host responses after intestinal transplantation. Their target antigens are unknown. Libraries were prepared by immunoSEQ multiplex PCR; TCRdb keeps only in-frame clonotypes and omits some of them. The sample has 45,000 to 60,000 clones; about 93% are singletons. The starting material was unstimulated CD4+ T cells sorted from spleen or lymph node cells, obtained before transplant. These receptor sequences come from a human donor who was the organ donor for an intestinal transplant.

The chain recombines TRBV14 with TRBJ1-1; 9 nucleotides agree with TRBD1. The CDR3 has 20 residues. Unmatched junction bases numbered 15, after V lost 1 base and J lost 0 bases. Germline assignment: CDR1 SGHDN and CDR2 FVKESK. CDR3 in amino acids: CASSQAQTGGARIMNTEAFF. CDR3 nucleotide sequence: TGTGCCAGCAGCCAAGCTCAAACAGGGGGCGCAAGGATCATGAACACTGAAGCTTTCTTT. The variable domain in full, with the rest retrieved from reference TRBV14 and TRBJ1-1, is EAGVTQFPSHSVIEKGQTVTLRCDPISGHDNLYWYRRVMGKEIKFLLHFVKESKQDESGMPNNRFLAERTGGTYSTLKVQPAELEDSGVYFCASSQAQTGGARIMNTEAFFGQGTRLTVV.

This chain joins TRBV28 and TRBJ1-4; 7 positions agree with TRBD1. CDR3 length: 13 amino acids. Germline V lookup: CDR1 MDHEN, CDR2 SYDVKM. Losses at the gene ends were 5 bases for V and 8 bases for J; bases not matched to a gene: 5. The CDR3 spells CASSQQGREKLFF. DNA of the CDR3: TGTGCCAGCAGTCAACAGGGGAGGGAAAAACTGTTTTTT.

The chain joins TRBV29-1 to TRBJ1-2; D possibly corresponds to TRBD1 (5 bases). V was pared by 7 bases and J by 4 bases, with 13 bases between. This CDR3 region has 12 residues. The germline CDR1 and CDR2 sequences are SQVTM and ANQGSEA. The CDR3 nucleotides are TGCAGCGCCGGGGCAGACTCCTATGGCTACACCTTC. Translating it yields CSAGADSYGYTF. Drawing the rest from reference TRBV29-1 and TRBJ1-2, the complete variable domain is SAVISQKPSRDICQRGTSLTIQCQVDSQVTMMFWYRQQPGQSLTLIATANQGSEATYESGFVIDKFPISRPNLTFSTLTVSNMSPEDSSIYLCSAGADSYGYTFGSGTRLTVV.

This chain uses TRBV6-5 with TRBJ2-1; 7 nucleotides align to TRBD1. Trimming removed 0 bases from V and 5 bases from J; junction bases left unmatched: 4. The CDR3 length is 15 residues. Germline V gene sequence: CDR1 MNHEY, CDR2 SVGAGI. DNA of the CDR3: TGTGCCAGCAGTTACTCGAGAGGGGGCAACAATGAGCAGTTCTTC. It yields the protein CASSYSRGGNNEQFF.

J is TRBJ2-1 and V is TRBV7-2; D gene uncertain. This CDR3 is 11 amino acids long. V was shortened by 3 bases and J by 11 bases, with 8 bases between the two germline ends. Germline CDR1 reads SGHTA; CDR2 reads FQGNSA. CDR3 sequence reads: CASSFNFQQFF. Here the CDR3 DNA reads TGTGCCAGCAGCTTTAACTTTCAGCAGTTCTTC.

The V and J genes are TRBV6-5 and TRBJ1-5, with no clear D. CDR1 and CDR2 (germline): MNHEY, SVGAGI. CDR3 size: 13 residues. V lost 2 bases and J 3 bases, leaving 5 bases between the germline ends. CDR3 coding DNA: TGTGCCAGCAGTTACAGCAACAATCAGCCCCAGCATTTT. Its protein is CASSYSNNQPQHF.

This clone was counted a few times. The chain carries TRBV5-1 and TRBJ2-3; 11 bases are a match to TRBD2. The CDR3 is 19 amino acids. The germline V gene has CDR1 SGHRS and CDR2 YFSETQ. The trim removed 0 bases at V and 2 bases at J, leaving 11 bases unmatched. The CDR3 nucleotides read TGCGCCAGCAGCTTGGAAACGGGACTAGCGGTAAAGTCCACAGATACGCAGTATTTT. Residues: CASSLETGLAVKSTDTQYF.

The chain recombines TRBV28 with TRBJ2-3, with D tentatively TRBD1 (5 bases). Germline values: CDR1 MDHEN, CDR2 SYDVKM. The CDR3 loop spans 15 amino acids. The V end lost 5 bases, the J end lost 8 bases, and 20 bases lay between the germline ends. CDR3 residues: CASSPGGVRRGTQYF. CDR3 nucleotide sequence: TGTGCCAGCAGTCCCGGTGGGGTTCGTAGGGGTACGCAGTATTTT.

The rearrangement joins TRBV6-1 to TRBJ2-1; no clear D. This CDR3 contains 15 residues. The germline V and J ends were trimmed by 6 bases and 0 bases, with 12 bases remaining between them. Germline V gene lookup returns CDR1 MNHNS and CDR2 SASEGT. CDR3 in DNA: TGTGCCAGCAGCCCATTACTCAGCTCCTACAATGAGCAGTTCTTC. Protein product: CASSPLLSSYNEQFF.

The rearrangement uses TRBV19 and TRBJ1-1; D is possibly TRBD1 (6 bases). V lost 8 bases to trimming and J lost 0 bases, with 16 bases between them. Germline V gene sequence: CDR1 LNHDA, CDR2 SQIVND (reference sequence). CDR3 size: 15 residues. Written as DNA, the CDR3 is TGTGCCAGTCGCCTTCCGGGACACCTGAACACTGAAGCTTTCTTT. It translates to CASRLPGHLNTEAFF.

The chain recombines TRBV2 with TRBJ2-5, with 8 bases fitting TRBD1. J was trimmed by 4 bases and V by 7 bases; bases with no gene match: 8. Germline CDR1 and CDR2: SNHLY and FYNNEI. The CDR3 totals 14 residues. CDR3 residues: CASTSAGGVETQYF. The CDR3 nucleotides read TGTGCCAGCACTTCAGCAGGGGGCGTAGAGACCCAGTACTTC.

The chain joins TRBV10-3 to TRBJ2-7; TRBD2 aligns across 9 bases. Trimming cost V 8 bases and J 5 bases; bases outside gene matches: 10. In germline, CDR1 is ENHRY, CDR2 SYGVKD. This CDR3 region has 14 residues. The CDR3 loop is CAISTLAGEHEQYF. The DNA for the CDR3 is TGTGCCATCTCGACTTTAGCGGGAGAACACGAGCAGTACTTC.

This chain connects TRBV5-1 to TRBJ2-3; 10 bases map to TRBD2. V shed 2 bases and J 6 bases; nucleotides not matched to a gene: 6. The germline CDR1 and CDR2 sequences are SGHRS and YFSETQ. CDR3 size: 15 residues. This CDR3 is CASSLVASGSDTQYF. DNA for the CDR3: TGCGCCAGCAGCTTAGTGGCTAGCGGGAGTGATACGCAGTATTTT.

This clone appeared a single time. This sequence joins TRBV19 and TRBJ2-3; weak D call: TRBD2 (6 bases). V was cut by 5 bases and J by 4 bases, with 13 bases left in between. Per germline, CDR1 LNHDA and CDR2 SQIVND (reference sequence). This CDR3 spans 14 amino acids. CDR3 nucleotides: TGTGCCAGTAGTTTGAGGGTAGCGGCAGATACGCAGTATTTT. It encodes CASSLRVAADTQYF. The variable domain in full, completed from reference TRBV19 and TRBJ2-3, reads DGGITQSPKYLFRKEGQNVTLSCEQNLNHDAMYWYRQDPGQGLRLIYYSQIVNDFQKGDIAEGYSVSREKKESFPLTVTSAQKNPTAFYLCASSLRVAADTQYFGPGTRLTVL.